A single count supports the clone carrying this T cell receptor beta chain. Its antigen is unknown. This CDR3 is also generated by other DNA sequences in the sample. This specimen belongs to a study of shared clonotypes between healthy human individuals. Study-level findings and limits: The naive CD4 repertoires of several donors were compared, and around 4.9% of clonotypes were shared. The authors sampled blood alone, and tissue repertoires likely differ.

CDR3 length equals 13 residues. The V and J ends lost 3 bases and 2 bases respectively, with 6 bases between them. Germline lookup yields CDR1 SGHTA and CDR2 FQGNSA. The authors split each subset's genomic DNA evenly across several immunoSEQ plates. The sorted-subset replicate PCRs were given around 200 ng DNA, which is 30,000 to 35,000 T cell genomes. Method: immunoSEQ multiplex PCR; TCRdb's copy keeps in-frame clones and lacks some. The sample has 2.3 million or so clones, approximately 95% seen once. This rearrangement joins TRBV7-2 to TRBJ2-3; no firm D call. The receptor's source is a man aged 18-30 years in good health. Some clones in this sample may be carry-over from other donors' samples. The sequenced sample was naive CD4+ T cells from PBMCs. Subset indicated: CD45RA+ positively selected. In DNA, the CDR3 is TGTGCCAGCAGCTTTTACTCCACAGATACGCAGTATTTT. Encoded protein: CASSFYSTDTQYF.